This entry lists 9 T cell receptor beta chains sequenced from one sample in a study of blood T cell repertoires in COVID-19 (dated by TCRdb to the early 2020s). Libraries were prepared through the immunoSEQ multiplex PCR assay. Imported from immuneACCESS, the table was reduced by TCRdb to in-frame sequences with V and J called. These copies leave out some clones; in studies compared against another copy, an unresolved V gene accounts for under half, and the cause of the remainder is not known. For this sample there are about 120,000 clones; about 83% appear just once. Approximately 2.3% of the sample is taken by the ten largest. The sequenced sample was peripheral blood. The receptors were sampled from a woman aged 45-60 years with acute or convalescent COVID-19.

This sequence joins TRBV10-3 and TRBJ2-3; 13 positions match TRBD2. This CDR3 contains 17 residues. Germline values: CDR1 ENHRY, CDR2 SYGVKD. Trimming took 10 bases from V and 1 from J; bases not matched to a gene: 11. For the CDR3, the DNA is TGTGCCAGCAAACTAGCGGGGGGGATGGGTGGCACAGATACGCAGTATTTT. Amino acid sequence: CASKLAGGMGGTDTQYF.

The chain joins TRBV19 to TRBJ2-1; TRBD2 matches 8 bases. Germline lookup yields CDR1 LNHDA and CDR2 SQIVND (reference sequence). J lost 2 bases, V lost 6 bases, and 9 bases had no gene match. CDR3 length: 16 residues. The DNA of the CDR3 is TGTGCCAGTAGCGGCGCGGGAGGAGGGGCCTACAATGAGCAGTTCTTC. Encoded protein: CASSGAGGGAYNEQFF.

This clone was counted once. The chain carries TRBV9 and TRBJ1-6; D perhaps matches TRBD1 (6 bases). Germline values: CDR1 SGDLS, CDR2 YYNGEE. With 3 bases removed from V and 7 bases from J, the gap between germline ends came to 14 bases. CDR3 length: 15 residues. The CDR3 region has the DNA TGTGCCAGCAGCGCCACAACAGGACAGAATTCACCCCTCCACTTT. Protein sequence: CASSATTGQNSPLHF.

The chain links TRBV10-3 to TRBJ1-1; no firm D call. Germline lookup yields CDR1 ENHRY and CDR2 SYGVKD. The CDR3 extends over 15 amino acids. Trimming removed 0 bases at V and 1 base at J, with 9 bases between. The CDR3 DNA follows: TGTGCCATCAGTGAGTCGGGAGGTGGGAACACTGAAGCTTTCTTT. This gives the protein CAISESGGGNTEAFF.

The chain recombines TRBV7-2 with TRBJ2-1, with 7 bases lining up with TRBD1. The V gene's germline CDR1 is SGHTA and CDR2 FQGNSA. The V segment lost 7 bases and the J segment 2 bases; nucleotides outside the gene matches: 5. This CDR3 comprises 14 residues. CDR3 bases: TGTGCCAGCACCCTAGGGGGCCCCTACAATGAGCAGTTCTTC. Amino acids: CASTLGGPYNEQFF.

V and J are TRBV10-3 and TRBJ2-1; 8 positions agree with TRBD2. From germline, CDR1 is ENHRY and CDR2 SYGVKD. CDR3 size: 14 residues. The ends lost 7 bases at V and 8 bases at J; junction bases unmatched: 10. CDR3 in DNA: TGTGCCATCAAGACCAGCGGGAGCTCTCATGAGCAGTTCTTC. Translating gives CAIKTSGSSHEQFF.

This clone was seen once. The chain carries TRBV13 and TRBJ1-2, with 9 bases identical to TRBD1. The CDR3 runs to 15 residues. The germline V gene encodes CDR1 PRHDT and CDR2 FYEKMQ (reference sequence). Losses at the gene ends were 3 bases for V and 1 base for J; bases not matched to a gene: 3. CDR3 in DNA: TGTGCCAGCAGCTTCGGGACAGGGCATAACTATGGCTACACCTTC. It codes for CASSFGTGHNYGYTF.

The table lists this clone with a few counts. The chain links TRBV18 to TRBJ2-7, with no clear D. Trimming removed 1 base from V and 3 bases from J, with 10 bases in between. This CDR3 contains 14 residues. CDR1 is KGHSH, CDR2 LQKENI, per germline. As DNA, the CDR3 is TGTGCCAGCTCACCACTATCAGACATCTACGAGCAGTACTTC. It is translated as CASSPLSDIYEQYF.

The chain joins TRBV19 to TRBJ1-5; possible D gene TRBD1, 5 bases. CDR1 is LNHDA, CDR2 SQIVND, per germline (reference sequence). V lost 6 bases, J lost 9 bases, and 12 bases lay in between. This CDR3 has 12 amino acids. In DNA form, the CDR3 reads TGTGCCAGTAGGGGGGGATTATCGCCCCAGCATTTT. Its protein product is CASRGGLSPQHF.